What follows is one T cell receptor (beta chain) and its context. Each CDR3 protein gets one entry after TCRdb re-called the 5' RACE reads with MiXCR. In the table there are 35,000 to 50,000 distinct CDR3 sequences, approximately 6.9% of which are singletons. The CDR3 runs to 14 residues. The V end was cut by 5 bases, the J end by 6 bases, with 17 bases between. Germline assignment: CDR1 SGHVS and CDR2 FNYEAQ. The sample originates from a study of early T cells in non-severe SARS-CoV-2 infection. Sequenced input: whole blood. J is TRBJ2-7 and V is TRBV7-6; D may be TRBD1 (5 bases). The source is an adult who was a healthcare worker with PCR-confirmed SARS-CoV-2 infection or an uninfected control (not recorded which). The CDR3 DNA is TGTGCCAGCAGCCCCTTGGGGCCATCGCCCGAGCAGTACTTC. It encodes CASSPLGPSPEQYF.